The following is a TCR beta chain sequence with its context. Its antigen is undetermined. Mismatch with germline at one junction end may stem from a read error. Germline values: CDR1 SGHAT, CDR2 FQNNGV. This CDR3 is built from 14 residues. This specimen belongs to a study of tumor and adjacent non-tumor tissue in lung cancer. Study at large: There were some 12 adenocarcinoma, a couple of squamous cell carcinoma and 1 small cell lung cancer cases.

Study findings and constraints: Significantly higher TCR diversity was found in tumor than normal lung. Higher tumor TCR diversity was associated with shorter survival.

No cell sorting was done before RNA was extracted from the tissue. Three rounds of nested PCR, following a modified ARM-PCR protocol, produced the TCRbeta library. TCRdb re-called the multiplex PCR reads through MiXCR, storing one row per CDR3 protein. The sample includes 65,000 to 95,000 distinct CDR3 sequences, roughly 80% of them seen just once. V usage is TRBV11-2 and J usage is TRBJ2-1, with TRBD2 matching 11 bases. What was sequenced was lung tumor tissue. This clonotype was obtained from a woman in her fifties or sixties with non-small cell lung cancer. The CDR3 DNA is TGTTCCAGCAGCTTACTAGCGGGAGTCGGTGTGCTGTTGTTC. This gives the protein CSSSLLAGVGVLLF.